The TCR beta chain described here comes from a study of beta chain features in type 1 diabetes. The study, taken as a whole, reports: Patients with Type 1 diabetes showed moderately but significantly shorter TCRB CDR3s in all four CD4+ subsets. Researchers reported that naive, central memory and Treg TCRB repertoires appeared more similar in patients than in healthy donors.

Based on CD45RO/CCR7/CD25/CD127/CD95/CD27, CD4+ regulatory, stem cell-like memory, naive and central memory cells were sorted. The CDR3 spans 10 residues. Germline assignment: CDR1 DFQATT and CDR2 SNEGSKA (reference sequence). Trimming removed 7 bases at V and 1 base at J, with 4 bases between. As to this clone: Its target is unknown.

The authors reverse transcribed all of the isolated RNA, so sequencing captured expressed TCRB transcripts. Assay: immunoSEQ multiplex PCR; the TCRdb copy retains only in-frame clones and omits some. The sample includes around 170,000 clones, approximately 10% of them seen just once. The receptor was isolated from a woman under 40 with type 1 diabetes. The chain carries TRBV20-1 and TRBJ1-1; no firm D call. The specimen sequenced was central memory CD4+ T cells from blood. CDR3 coding DNA: TGCAGTGTAGCGAACACTGAAGCTTTCTTT. It encodes CSVANTEAFF.